Shown below are 8 T cell receptor beta chains from a single sample sequenced in a study of blood T cell repertoires in COVID-19. This table comes from immunoSEQ multiplex PCR, and its TCRdb copy is limited to in-frame clones, with some not included. The repertoire holds around 200,000 clones, with less than 90% as singletons. Material: peripheral blood. These receptors were obtained from a man aged 35 to 55 with acute or convalescent COVID-19.

The rearrangement joins TRBV4-1 to TRBJ2-5, with a weak D call TRBD1 (6 bases). CDR3 size: 16 residues. Trimming shortened V by 5 bases and J by 4 bases, and 20 bases separated the two germline ends. Germline V gene lookup returns CDR1 MGHRA and CDR2 YSYEKL. The chain's CDR3 is CASSLGQTRAGETQYF. The CDR3 region has the DNA TGCGCCAGCAGCTTAGGACAGACAAGGGCAGGAGAGACCCAGTACTTC.

This clone appeared a few times. The chain has TRBV5-1 and TRBJ2-2; 10 positions agree with TRBD1. Germline CDR1 and CDR2: SGHRS and YFSETQ. V shed 6 bases and J 7 bases; nucleotides not matched to a gene: 3. The CDR3 loop spans 13 amino acids. CDR3 sequence: CASKDRGDGELFF. The DNA for the CDR3 is TGCGCCAGCAAGGACAGGGGGGACGGGGAGCTGTTTTTT. Full variable domain (missing parts from reference TRBV5-1 and TRBJ2-2): KAGVTQTPRYLIKTRGQQVTLSCSPISGHRSVSWYQQTPGQGLQFLFEYFSETQRNKGNFPGRFSGRQFSNSRSEMNVSTLELGDSALYLCASKDRGDGELFFGEGSRLTVL.

This chain joins TRBV7-9 and TRBJ1-2, with D perhaps matching TRBD1 (5 bases). The CDR3 is made up of 13 amino acids. Looked up from germline, CDR1 is SEHNR and CDR2 is FQNEAQ (reference sequence). Trimming stripped 4 bases from V and 6 bases from J, with 12 bases between. This chain's CDR3 is CASSSTVEHGYTF. The CDR3 DNA reads TGTGCCAGCAGCTCGACAGTGGAACATGGCTACACCTTC.

This clone has just a few counts. The V gene is TRBV28, the J gene TRBJ2-5; TRBD1 aligns across 11 bases. V lost 6 bases and J lost 5; bases outside the gene matches: 8. The CDR3 totals 15 residues. Germline lookup yields CDR1 MDHEN and CDR2 SYDVKM. The CDR3 loop is CASSFGQGARETQYF. Written as DNA, the CDR3 is TGTGCCAGCAGCTTCGGACAGGGGGCGAGGGAGACCCAGTACTTC.

The chain employs TRBV19 and TRBJ2-7; TRBD1 matches at 7 bases. CDR1 is LNHDA and CDR2 is SQIVND in the germline V gene (reference sequence). This CDR3 has 14 residues. The junction had 11 bases not matched to a gene; V was cut back by 10 bases and J by 2 bases. The CDR3 bases are TGTGCCACCCCGTCGGAACAGGGGACCTACGAGCAGTACTTC. Translated, it gives CATPSEQGTYEQYF.

In DNA form, the CDR3 reads TGTGCCAGCAGTTACGGACAGTTAGAGACCCAGTACTTC. Amino acids: CASSYGQLETQYF. The rearrangement links TRBV6-6 to TRBJ2-5; weak D call: TRBD1 (6 bases). This CDR3 is 13 amino acids long. Germline values: CDR1 MNHNY, CDR2 SVGAGI (reference sequence). V gave up 2 bases and J gave up 4 bases, with 8 bases separating them.

The V and J genes are TRBV7-8 and TRBJ2-1; 9 bases are a match to TRBD2. Germline loops: CDR1 SGHVS, CDR2 FQNEAQ. There are 16 residues in the CDR3. V lost 3 bases, J lost 8 bases, and 11 bases stayed unmatched. This CDR3 reads CASSLRREGGAYEQFF. CDR3 sequence (DNA): TGTGCCAGCAGCTTGAGGCGGGAGGGAGGGGCATATGAGCAGTTCTTC. The full variable domain, in which reference TRBV7-8 and TRBJ2-1 provide the parts outside the CDR3, is GAGVSQSPRYKVAKRGQDVALRCDPISGHVSLFWYQQALGQGPEFLTYFQNEAQLDKSGLPSDRFFAERPEGSVSTLKIQRTQQEDSAVYLCASSLRREGGAYEQFFGPGTRLTVL.

The chain employs TRBV29-1 and TRBJ2-7; D perhaps matches TRBD1 (5 bases). The germline V and J ends were trimmed by 7 bases and 6 bases, with 16 bases remaining between them. Looked up from germline, CDR1 is SQVTM and CDR2 is ANQGSEA. The CDR3 runs 12 residues. The CDR3 protein is CSDTFTGPEQYF. DNA for the CDR3: TGCAGCGATACTTTTACAGGCCCCGAGCAGTACTTC.